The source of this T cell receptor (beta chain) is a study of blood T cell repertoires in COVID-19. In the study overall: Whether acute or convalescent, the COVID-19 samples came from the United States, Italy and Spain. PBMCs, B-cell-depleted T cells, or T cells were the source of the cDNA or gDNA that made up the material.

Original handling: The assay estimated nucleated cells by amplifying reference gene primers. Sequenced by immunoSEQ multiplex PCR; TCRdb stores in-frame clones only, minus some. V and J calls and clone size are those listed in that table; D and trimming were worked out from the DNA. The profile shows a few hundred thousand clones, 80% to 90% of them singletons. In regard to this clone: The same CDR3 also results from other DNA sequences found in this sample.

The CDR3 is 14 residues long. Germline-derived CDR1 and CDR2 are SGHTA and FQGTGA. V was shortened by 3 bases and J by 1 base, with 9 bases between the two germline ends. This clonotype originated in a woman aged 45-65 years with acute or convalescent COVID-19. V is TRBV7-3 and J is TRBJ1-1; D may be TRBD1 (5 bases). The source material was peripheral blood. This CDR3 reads CASSLGPGNTEAFF. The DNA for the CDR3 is TGTGCCAGCAGCTTGGGGCCGGGGAACACTGAAGCTTTCTTT.